This TCR beta chain was documented in a study of cytomegalovirus exposure and HLA in healthy donors. Study as a whole: Out of 150 million to 200 million T cells, an earlier analysis found more than 95 million unique TCR beta sequences in total.

Study-wide points: TRBV6-2, TRBV6-3 and other indistinguishable V segments were excluded. Later, an analysis found that common viral pathogens appeared to be linked with several of the most significant clusters.

In the case of this clone: Its target is not known.

60 Vbeta and 13 Jbeta primers were used in PCR. Only in-frame clones appear in the TCRdb table, and some are missing; sequencing was by immunoSEQ multiplex PCR. The table shows approximately 200,000 clones, with more than 70% occurring only once. Germline CDR1 KGHSH, CDR2 LQKENI. The junction had 3 bases not matched to a gene; V was cut back by 8 bases and J by 0 bases. The CDR3 covers 13 residues. The sample comprised PBMCs. The chain has TRBV18 and TRBJ1-1, with 7 nucleotides matching TRBD1. The clonotype was recovered from a human donor in good health. CDR3 loop: CASTGAVNTEAFF. The CDR3 region has the DNA TGTGCCAGCACAGGGGCGGTGAACACTGAAGCTTTCTTT.